This TCR beta chain was sequenced during a study of blood T cell repertoires in COVID-19. The wider study: For recovered donors of Cohort 3, there were two negative PCRs, clearance, or symptom resolution. PBMCs, B-cell-depleted T cells, or T cells provided the cDNA or gDNA that made up the material.

The method was immunoSEQ multiplex PCR; TCRdb's version includes in-frame clones alone and lacks a portion of them. The table has approximately 190,000 clones, about 88% seen once. This clone occurred a few times. The CDR3 is 16 amino acids. V shed 0 bases and J shed 7 bases, with 18 bases lying between them. CDR1 and CDR2 from the germline V gene are LGHNA and YNFKEQ. This TCR came from a middle-aged woman in a cohort exposed to, infected with or recovered from COVID-19 (not recorded which). The sample was PBMCs or T cells enriched from blood (not recorded which). This sequence joins TRBV4-2 and TRBJ1-2; D is undetermined. CDR3 region: CASSQEWELTSIGYTF. The CDR3 DNA sequence: TGTGCCAGCAGCCAAGAATGGGAGTTGACCTCCATTGGCTACACCTTC.